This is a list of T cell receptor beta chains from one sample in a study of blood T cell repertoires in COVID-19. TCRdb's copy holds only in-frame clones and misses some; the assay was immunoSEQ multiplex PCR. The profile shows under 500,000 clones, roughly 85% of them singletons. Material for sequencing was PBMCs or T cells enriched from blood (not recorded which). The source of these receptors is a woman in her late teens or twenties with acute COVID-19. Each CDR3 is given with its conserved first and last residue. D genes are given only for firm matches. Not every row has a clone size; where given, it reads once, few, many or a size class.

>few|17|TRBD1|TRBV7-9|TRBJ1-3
TGTGCCAGCAGCTTAGCGATACAGGGGCCATTTGGAAACACCATATATTTT
CASSLAIQGPFGNTIYF
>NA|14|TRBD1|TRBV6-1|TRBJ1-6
TGTGCCAGCAGTGAAGGGACAGGGGTCTCACCCCTCCACTTT
CASSEGTGVSPLHF
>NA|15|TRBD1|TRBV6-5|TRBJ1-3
TGTGCCAGCAGTTACGAGGACAGGGCTGGAAACACCATATATTTT
CASSYEDRAGNTIYF
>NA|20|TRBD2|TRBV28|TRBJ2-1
TGTGCCAGCAAAGGGGAACGGACTAGCGGGAGGACAACGGGTTACAATGAGCAGTTCTTC
CASKGERTSGRTTGYNEQFF
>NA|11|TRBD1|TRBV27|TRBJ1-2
TGTGCCAGCGGACAGGGCTATGGCTACACCTTC
CASGQGYGYTF
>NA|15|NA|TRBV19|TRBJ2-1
TGTGCCAGTAGTATGTGGAGGCCCCAAGGGAATGAGCAGTTCTTC
CASSMWRPQGNEQFF
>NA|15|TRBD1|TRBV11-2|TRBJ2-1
TGTGCCAGCAGCTTATGGACAGGGACCTACAATGAGCAGTTCTTC
CASSLWTGTYNEQFF
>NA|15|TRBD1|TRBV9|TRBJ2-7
TGTGCCAGCAGCGTAGAGGTGACAGGGCCCTACGAGCAGTACTTC
CASSVEVTGPYEQYF
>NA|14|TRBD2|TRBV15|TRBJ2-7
TGTGCCACCAGAGGTAGCGGGAGTGTCGACGAGCAGTACTTC
CATRGSGSVDEQYF
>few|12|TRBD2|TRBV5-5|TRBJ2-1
TGTGCCAGCAGCTTGGTCCAGCGGGAGTGGTTCTTC
CASSLVQREWFF
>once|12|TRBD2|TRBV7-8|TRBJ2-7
TGTGCCAGCAGCCCCGGGGGGGTGGAGCAGTACTTC
CASSPGGVEQYF
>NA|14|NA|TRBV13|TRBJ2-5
TGTGCCAGCAGCTTAGAGGGACAAAGGGAGACCCAGTACTTC
CASSLEGQRETQYF
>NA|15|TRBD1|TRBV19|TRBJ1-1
TGTGCCAGTAGTATCAGGGGGCGGTTTTCGACTGAAGCTTTCTTT
CASSIRGRFSTEAFF
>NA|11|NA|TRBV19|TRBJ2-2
TGTGCCAGTACAGGATCCGGGGAGCTGTTTTTT
CASTGSGELFF
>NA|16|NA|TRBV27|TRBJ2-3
TGTGCCAGCAGTTATCGCCCCGGGAGCAACACAGATACGCAGTATTTT
CASSYRPGSNTDTQYF
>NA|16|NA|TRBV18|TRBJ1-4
TGTGCCAGCTCACAAGACAGGCCTGCAACTAATGAAAAACTGTTTTTT
CASSQDRPATNEKLFF
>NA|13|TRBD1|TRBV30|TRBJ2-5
TGTGCCTCGGACAGGGGATCCCAAGAGACCCAGTACTTC
CASDRGSQETQYF
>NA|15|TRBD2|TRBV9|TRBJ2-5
TGTGCCAGCAGTACTAGACTAGCGGAAGAAGAGACCCAGTACTTC
CASSTRLAEEETQYF
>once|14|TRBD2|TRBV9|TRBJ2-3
TGTGCCAGCAGCTTAGCGGGGGGTCAGGAGACGCAGTATTTT
CASSLAGGQETQYF
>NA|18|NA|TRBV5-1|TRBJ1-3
TGCGCCAGCAGCTTTGCGGGACGTCAGCCGTTCTCTGGAAACACCATATATTTT
CASSFAGRQPFSGNTIYF
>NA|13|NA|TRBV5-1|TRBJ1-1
TGCGCCAGCAGCTTGGCCGCTGGAGAAAAAGCTTTCTTT
CASSLAAGEKAFF
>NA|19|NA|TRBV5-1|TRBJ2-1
TGCGCCAGCAGCTTGGTTGGCAGGGATAGCGGAAGCTCCTACAATGAGCAGTTCTTC
CASSLVGRDSGSSYNEQFF
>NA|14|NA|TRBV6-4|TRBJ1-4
TGTGCCAGCAGTCCGACGGACGGGGATGAAAAACTGTTTTTT
CASSPTDGDEKLFF
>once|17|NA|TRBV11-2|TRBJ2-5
TGTGCCAGCAGCTCCCTGGGGGCGGGTTCCTACCAAGAGACCCAGTACTTC
CASSSLGAGSYQETQYF
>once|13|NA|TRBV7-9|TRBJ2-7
TGTGCCAGCAGCCCGACTGGTTCCTACGAGCAGTACTTC
CASSPTGSYEQYF
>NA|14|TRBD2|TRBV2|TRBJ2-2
TGTGCCAGCGATAGCGGGGTTACCACCGGGGAGCTGTTTTTT
CASDSGVTTGELFF
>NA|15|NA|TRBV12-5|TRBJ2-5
TGTGCTAGTGGTTTCCTACAAGGACTAAAAGAGACCCAGTACTTC
CASGFLQGLKETQYF
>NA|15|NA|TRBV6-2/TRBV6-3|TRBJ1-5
TGTGCCAGCAGTTCCTCAGGGAGCGGCAATCAGCCCCAGCATTTT
CASSSSGSGNQPQHF
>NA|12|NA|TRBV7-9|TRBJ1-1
TGTGCCACCCGGACAGCCAACACTGAAGCTTTCTTT
CATRTANTEAFF
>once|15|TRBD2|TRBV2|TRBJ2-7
TGTGCCAGCAGTGCCGAGCGGGAGGCGACCTACGAGCAGTACTTC
CASSAEREATYEQYF
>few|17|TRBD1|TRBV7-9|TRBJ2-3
TGTGCCAGCAGCCCAAAGCTAACAGGGGGCTGGACAGATACGCAGTATTTT
CASSPKLTGGWTDTQYF
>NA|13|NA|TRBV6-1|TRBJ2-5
TGTGCCAGCAGTGAGGGGACACAAGAGACCCAGTACTTC
CASSEGTQETQYF
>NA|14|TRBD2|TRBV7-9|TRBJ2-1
TGTGCCAGCAGCTTAGGTGGGGACTACGCTGAGCAGTTCTTC
CASSLGGDYAEQFF
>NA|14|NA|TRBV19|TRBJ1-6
TGTGCCAGTAGTAAGGGACAAACCAATTCACCCCTCCACTTT
CASSKGQTNSPLHF
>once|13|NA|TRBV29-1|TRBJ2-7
TGCAGCGTTGAAGTTCGGACAGACTCAGGGCAGTACTTC
CSVEVRTDSGQYF
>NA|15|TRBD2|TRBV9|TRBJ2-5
TGTGCCAGCAGCGTAGACGGGAGGGTTCGGGAGACCCAGTACTTC
CASSVDGRVRETQYF
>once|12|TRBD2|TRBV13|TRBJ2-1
TGTGCCAGCAGCTTCGGACTAGACGAGCAGTTCTTC
CASSFGLDEQFF
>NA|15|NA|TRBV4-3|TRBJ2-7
TGCGCCAGCAGCCAAGAATCAGGGGTGGGCTACGAGCAGTACTTC
CASSQESGVGYEQYF
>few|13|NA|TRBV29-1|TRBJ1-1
TGCAGCGTTTGGGACAAGTTGAACACTGAAGCTTTCTTT
CSVWDKLNTEAFF
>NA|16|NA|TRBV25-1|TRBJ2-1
TGTGCCAGCAGTGAATCGGCAGGTCACTCCTACAATGAGCAGTTCTTC
CASSESAGHSYNEQFF
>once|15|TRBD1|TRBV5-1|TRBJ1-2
TGCGCCAGCAGCCTAGGGACAGGACGAAACTATGGCTACACCTTC
CASSLGTGRNYGYTF
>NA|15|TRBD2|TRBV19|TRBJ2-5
TGTGCCAGTAGTGTTACCGCGGGGGGGCAAGAGACCCAGTACTTC
CASSVTAGGQETQYF
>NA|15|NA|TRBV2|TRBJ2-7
TGTGCCAGCAGTGAACCGATAAGGGGGTGGGACGAGCAGTACTTC
CASSEPIRGWDEQYF
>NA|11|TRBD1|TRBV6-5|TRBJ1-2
TGTGCCACCAGGGGGGCGGCCGGCTACACCTTC
CATRGAAGYTF
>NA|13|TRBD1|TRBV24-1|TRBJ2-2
TGTGCCACCATCTTACAGGGGGGCGGGGAGCTGTTTTTT
CATILQGGGELFF
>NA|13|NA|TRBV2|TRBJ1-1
TGTGCCAGCAGCGCTGATGGCTACACTGAAGCTTTCTTT
CASSADGYTEAFF
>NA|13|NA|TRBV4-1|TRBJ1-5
TGCGCCAGCAGCCAAGGACAGTATCAGCCCCAGCATTTT
CASSQGQYQPQHF